These T cell receptor beta chains were read from a single sample in a study of T cells in Graves' hyperthyroidism and ophthalmopathy. A single record per CDR3 protein comes from TCRdb applying MiXCR to the multiplex PCR reads. In the table there are a few hundred thousand distinct CDR3 sequences, 12% to 15% of which are singletons. Material for sequencing was blood. Every receptor here comes from a woman aged 40 to 50 with Graves' hyperthyroidism. The CDR3 runs from the conserved cysteine through the conserved F or W. D genes are given only for firm matches. For some rows the clone size is stated as once, few or many, or as a class when expanded; others skip it.

TRBV6-1,-,-,14,TRBJ2-1,TGTGCCAGCAGTGCAGTTTTTGGCTACAATGAGCAGTTCTTC,CASSAVFGYNEQFF
TRBV16,-,many,14,TRBJ2-7,TGTGCCAGCAGCCAAGAGGGGATGTCCTACGAGCAGTACTTC,CASSQEGMSYEQYF
TRBV7-2,TRBD2,-,17,TRBJ2-3,TGTGCCAGCAGCTGGGGGGGAGCTAGCGGGAGGACAGATACGCAGTATTTT,CASSWGGASGRTDTQYF
TRBV10-1,-,-,16,TRBJ2-3,TGCGCCAGCAGTGAGTCCCCAGGTATTAGCACAGATACGCAGTATTTT,CASSESPGISTDTQYF
TRBV18,-,many,15,TRBJ2-7,TGTGCCAGCTCACCACCGCGGTCCGAGTCGACCGAGCAGTACTTC,CASSPPRSESTEQYF
TRBV6-5,TRBD1,-,16,TRBJ2-2,TGTGCCAGCAGTTCCCCCGGGACAGGGATAACCGGGGAGCTGTTTTTT,CASSSPGTGITGELFF
TRBV2,TRBD1,many,15,TRBJ1-2,TGTGCCAGCAGTGAAGTTGACAGGGGGCGAAATGGCTACACCTTC,CASSEVDRGRNGYTF
TRBV6-1,-,-,14,TRBJ1-3,TGTGCCAGCAGCCGGCTTGCGGAGGGAAACACCATATATTTT,CASSRLAEGNTIYF
TRBV11-2,TRBD1,many,14,TRBJ2-7,TGTGCCAGCAGCCGGGACAGGGGTTACTACGAGCAGTACTTC,CASSRDRGYYEQYF
TRBV5-5,TRBD1,many,15,TRBJ1-5,TGTGCCAGCAGCCCAAACGGACAGGGAAATCAGCCCCAGCATTTT,CASSPNGQGNQPQHF
TRBV28,TRBD2,many,16,TRBJ2-2,TGTGCCAGCAGTTTACTAGCGGGAGTCGTCACCGGGGAGCTGTTTTTT,CASSLLAGVVTGELFF
TRBV10-1,-,many,13,TRBJ2-1,TGCGCCAGCAGTCCACTGGTCAAGGGGGAGCAGTTCTTC,CASSPLVKGEQFF
TRBV7-9,TRBD2,-,14,TRBJ2-7,TGTGCCAGCAGCCCCGGGGCGGGAGGGAACGAGCAGTACTTC,CASSPGAGGNEQYF
TRBV20-1,-,many,12,TRBJ1-2,TGCAGTGCTAGATCAGGGGCGCGAGGCTACACCTTC,CSARSGARGYTF
TRBV5-1,-,many,17,TRBJ2-2,TGCGCCAGCAGCTTGGCCTCCGTGGGAGGGAACACCGGGGAGCTGTTTTTT,CASSLASVGGNTGELFF
TRBV15,-,-,15,TRBJ1-1,TGTGCCACCAGCAGAGAGGGGACGGTTAACACTGAAGCTTTCTTT,CATSREGTVNTEAFF
TRBV29-1,-,-,9,TRBJ2-1,TGCAGCGTTGATCAAACAGGGCTCTTC,CSVDQTGLF
TRBV3-1,-,few,15,TRBJ2-7,TGTGCCAGCAGCCAAGTAGGGGGGGGAGAATACGAGCAGTACTTC,CASSQVGGGEYEQYF
TRBV5-1,TRBD2,many,14,TRBJ2-7,TGCGCCAGCAGCCCTATAGCGGGCACCTACGAGCAGTACTTC,CASSPIAGTYEQYF
TRBV28,-,few,17,TRBJ2-3,TGTGCCAGCAGTTACTCAGCCAGAGGACTATTCACAGATACGCAGTATTTT,CASSYSARGLFTDTQYF
TRBV30,TRBD2,many,14,TRBJ2-3,TGTGCCTGGAGTACTAGCGGGAAGACAGATACGCAGTATTTT,CAWSTSGKTDTQYF
TRBV6-1,TRBD1,-,16,TRBJ1-5,TGTGCCAGCAGCACGGATGGACAGGGGCGAATTCAGCCCCAGCATTTT,CASSTDGQGRIQPQHF
TRBV28,TRBD2,many,13,TRBJ2-7,TGTGCCAGCCTGGGACTAGGGAACTACGAGCAGTACTTC,CASLGLGNYEQYF
TRBV12-3/TRBV12-4,-,many,16,TRBJ1-4,TGTGCCAGCAGTTTTTACACCCTTGCAACTAATGAAAAACTGTTTTTT,CASSFYTLATNEKLFF
TRBV7-2,-,many,15,TRBJ2-3,TGTGCCAGCAGTCCTCAAACCGGGGCGGCAGATACGCAGTATTTT,CASSPQTGAADTQYF
TRBV4-1,TRBD1,-,14,TRBJ1-1,TGCGCCAGCAGCCAAGATTGGAATACAGGGGGAGCTTTCTTT,CASSQDWNTGGAFF
TRBV6-2/TRBV6-3,TRBD2,-,12,TRBJ2-1,TGTGCCAGCATTAGCGGGTACAATGAGCAGTTCTTC,CASISGYNEQFF
TRBV12-3/TRBV12-4,-,many,11,TRBJ1-2,TGTGCCAGCAATGGGGTGTATGGCTACACCTTC,CASNGVYGYTF
TRBV7-9,TRBD1,many,16,TRBJ2-1,TGTGCCAGCAGCTCCGCCGACAGGGGGCTCTACAATGAGCAGTTCTTC,CASSSADRGLYNEQFF
TRBV2,TRBD1,few,17,TRBJ2-2,TGTGCCAGCAGTGAAGCTCGAGGACAGGGTGTCACCGGGGAGCTGTTTTTT,CASSEARGQGVTGELFF
TRBV6-1,-,many,15,TRBJ2-7,TGTGCCAGCACCATGGGGGGTCGGCAGTCCTACGAGCAGTACTTC,CASTMGGRQSYEQYF
TRBV28,TRBD2,-,15,TRBJ2-7,TGTGCCAGCAGGGTGGGCGGGAGTGGGGCCTACGAGCAGTACTTC,CASRVGGSGAYEQYF
TRBV11-3,TRBD2,many,15,TRBJ2-3,TGTGCCAGCAGCTTAAGCGGGGGGAGCACAGATACGCAGTATTTT,CASSLSGGSTDTQYF
TRBV5-6,TRBD1,many,13,TRBJ2-1,TGTGCCAGCAGCGGAACAGGGGCCAATGAGCAGTTCTTC,CASSGTGANEQFF
TRBV10-3,-,few,12,TRBJ1-1,TGTGCCATCAAGGCGAGGGGGGCTGAAGCTTTCTTT,CAIKARGAEAFF
TRBV9,-,-,14,TRBJ2-2,TGTGCCAGCAGCGTAGGAATGAACACCGGGGAGCTGTTTTTT,CASSVGMNTGELFF
TRBV12-3/TRBV12-4,-,many,17,TRBJ1-3,TGTGCCAGCAGTTTAACGGGGGGAGTAGGATCTGGAAACACCATATATTTT,CASSLTGGVGSGNTIYF
TRBV28,-,many,15,TRBJ2-4,TGTGCCAGCAGTTTTGGGCAGGGGTATCAAAACATTCAGTACTTC,CASSFGQGYQNIQYF
TRBV7-9,-,many,15,TRBJ1-1,TGTGCCAGCAGCTTCCCCGGGGCGACCGCGGGAGAAGCTTTCTTT,CASSFPGATAGEAFF
TRBV7-9,TRBD2,many,20,TRBJ2-1,TGTGCCAGCAGCAGCCTCGATCTCCTCCAGCGGGAGAAATCAGTGTATGAGCAGTTCTTC,CASSSLDLLQREKSVYEQFF
TRBV9,TRBD2,few,15,TRBJ2-5,TGTGCCAGCAACGTGGGACTAGCGGGAGCAGAGACCCAGTACTTC,CASNVGLAGAETQYF
TRBV18,-,many,15,TRBJ2-3,TGTGCCAGCTCACCATCCCTTGGGGGCAGGAATACGCAGTATTTT,CASSPSLGGRNTQYF
TRBV15,-,many,16,TRBJ2-3,TGTGCCACCAGCAGAGAGGGGGGACTTGGCACAGATACGCAGTATTTT,CATSREGGLGTDTQYF
TRBV3-1,-,many,13,TRBJ1-1,TGTGCCAGCAGCCAAGATCCGGGCCATGAAGCTTTCTTT,CASSQDPGHEAFF
TRBV7-2,-,-,14,TRBJ2-3,TGTGCCAGCAGCTGGCGAGGGGGAACAGATACGCAGTATTTT,CASSWRGGTDTQYF
TRBV10-2,TRBD1,many,15,TRBJ2-1,TGCGCCAGCAGGAGCCCGGGACAGGGTGGAAATGAGCAGTTCTTC,CASRSPGQGGNEQFF
TRBV5-1,-,many,14,TRBJ2-5,TGCGCCAGCAGCCTGCAACCAACGGGAGAGACCCAGTACTTC,CASSLQPTGETQYF
TRBV20-1,TRBD2,-,14,TRBJ2-1,TGCAGTGCTAGGGCCGGGACTAGTAGTAATGAGCAGTTCTTC,CSARAGTSSNEQFF
TRBV29-1,-,few,15,TRBJ2-7,TGCAGCGTTGCCGATATTGGCTTACTCTCCTACGAGCAGTACTTC,CSVADIGLLSYEQYF
TRBV2,-,many,12,TRBJ2-7,TGTGCCAGCAGGACGGACAGCTACGAGCAGTACTTC,CASRTDSYEQYF
TRBV20-1,-,-,12,TRBJ1-4,TGCAGTGCTAGTCCGGGGTGGGAAAAACTGTTTTTT,CSASPGWEKLFF
TRBV7-2,-,few,15,TRBJ1-5,TGTGCCAGCAGCTTAACCTATGATAGCAATCAGCCCCAGCATTTT,CASSLTYDSNQPQHF
TRBV7-3,TRBD2,many,21,TRBJ2-3,TGTGCCAGCAGCTTAAGTGGAAAACCTACGGTCCTAGCGGCTCCGACAGATACGCAGTATTTT,CASSLSGKPTVLAAPTDTQYF
TRBV7-8,-,few,16,TRBJ1-6,TGTGCCAGCAGCTTAGGTGACAGAGTAAATAATTCACCCCTCCACTTT,CASSLGDRVNNSPLHF
TRBV18,TRBD1,few,13,TRBJ1-4,TGTGCCAGCTCACCACCGGACAGGGGGCTCCTGTTTTTT,CASSPPDRGLLFF